Listed below are T cell receptor beta chains from one sample, sequenced in a study of blood T cell repertoires in COVID-19. Clones were read by immunoSEQ multiplex PCR, and TCRdb kept only the in-frame ones, dropping some. The sample carries about 100,000 clones, roughly 80% recorded once. Specimen: peripheral blood. The receptors here all came from a man in his sixties or seventies with active or convalescent COVID-19. Both conserved end residues are part of each CDR3.

V gene	CDR3 protein
TRBV5-1	CASRAQGGNTEAFF
TRBV7-9	CASSLAGQDGYTF
TRBV28	CASCGQGINYEQYF
TRBV19	CASSPDRGLGYTF
TRBV5-5	CASSSGQGGGTEAFF
TRBV7-3	CASSPGGADTQYF
TRBV5-6	CASGLLAGQETQYF
TRBV7-8	CASSLAGDKPEF
TRBV18	CASSPEQETQYF
TRBV28	CALRGEYGYTF
TRBV7-3	CASSLRGTSGGTGELFF
TRBV7-8	CASSLGFITEAFF
TRBV6-4	CASSQGRAGGGYTF
TRBV28	CASSPGQVNNYGYTF
TRBV27	CASSVGHSDTQYF
TRBV6-5	CASRLGPYEQYF
TRBV7-3	CASSTYEGGGQYF
TRBV5-5	CASSLGGGAGQPQHF
TRBV19	CASSIKAGASYNEQFF
TRBV19	CASLGTDREKLFF
TRBV5-4	CASSPSAVSSGANVLTF
TRBV6-5	CASSYKGQRNAGELFF
TRBV2	CASRPTVFSDIQYF
TRBV10-2	CASSDLGGGHNQPQHF
TRBV15	CATSREGSRGTEAFF
TRBV20-1	CSASERGLAKNIQYF
TRBV12-5	CASGLSPGGYGYTF
TRBV15	CATSRDYGSTGTDTQYF
TRBV5-1	CASSDPGLSTDTQYF
TRBV18	CASSPRDRGPTGELFF
TRBV19	CASTMDREQPQHF
TRBV21-1	CASSKSRDRGSDTQYF
TRBV2	CASSDDREKLFF
TRBV28	CASREGGETQYF
TRBV5-6	CASSSFLRGKDTEAFF
TRBV5-6	CASKAQGPQETQYF
TRBV24-1	CATSLAGGPGFF
TRBV7-6	CASSPTSGRGETQYF
TRBV4-2	CASSQNRASGGLSTDTQYF